These 7 T cell receptor beta chains share one sample of origin, sequenced in a study of control samples from healthy donors and cancer patients. Profiling relied on immunoSEQ multiplex PCR, and the TCRdb table lists in-frame clones only, not all of them. The sample has some 180,000 clones, and its top ten clones hold roughly 2%. The sequenced material came from blood. Receptor source: a woman in her 30s in good health.

The chain recombines TRBV7-9 with TRBJ1-5; 7 bases agree with TRBD1. CDR1 and CDR2 from the germline V gene are SEHNR and FQNEAQ (reference sequence). V lost 1 base, J lost 9 bases, and 12 bases stayed unmatched. The CDR3 runs 16 residues. CDR3 region: CASSLGTGSFGGPQHF. DNA for the CDR3: TGTGCCAGCAGCTTAGGGACAGGCTCTTTTGGGGGGCCCCAGCATTTT.

V and J are TRBV27 and TRBJ1-1; the D gene is possibly TRBD1 (5 bases). Deletions cut 2 bases from V and 4 bases from J, with 11 bases between. Germline CDR1 and CDR2: MNHEY and SMNVEV (reference sequence). CDR3 length equals 14 residues. CDR3 amino acids: CASSLRGGSTEAFF. The CDR3 DNA is TGTGCCAGCAGTTTAAGGGGTGGGAGCACTGAAGCTTTCTTT.

The rearrangement links TRBV28 to TRBJ1-5; D is ambiguous. Germline lookup yields CDR1 MDHEN and CDR2 SYDVKM. The CDR3 has 14 residues. Trimming cost V 7 bases and J 2 bases, with 12 bases left between them. The CDR3 nucleotides read TGTGCCAGCACAGGTTCCTGGGGCAATCAGCCCCAGCATTTT. This translates into CASTGSWGNQPQHF.

The gene calls are TRBV28 and TRBJ2-7; maybe TRBD1 (6 bases). The V end lost 3 bases, the J end lost 3 bases, and 9 bases lay between the germline ends. Germline CDR1 is MDHEN and CDR2 is SYDVKM. The CDR3 loop spans 13 amino acids. The CDR3 here is CASSLGRGYEQYF. CDR3 DNA: TGTGCCAGCAGTTTGGGCAGGGGCTACGAGCAGTACTTC.

J is TRBJ2-1 and V is TRBV5-4; 11 nucleotides align to TRBD2. Germline V gene sequence: CDR1 SGHNT, CDR2 YYREEE (reference sequence). Trimming took 5 bases from V and 5 from J; bases not matched to a gene: 6. This CDR3 has 15 residues. In DNA form, the CDR3 reads TGTGCCAGCAGGTTAGCGGGGGGGCGGCACAATGAGCAGTTCTTC. This gives the protein CASRLAGGRHNEQFF.

This rearrangement joins TRBV28 to TRBJ1-2; D might be TRBD1 (5 bases). V was cut by 3 bases and J by 5 bases, with 19 bases left in between. CDR3 length: 16 amino acids. Germline lookup yields CDR1 MDHEN and CDR2 SYDVKM. The CDR3 bases are TGTGCCAGCAGTTTCGGGGGGACGATGGCGTATTATGGCTACACCTTC. The encoded protein is CASSFGGTMAYYGYTF.

This chain joins TRBV28 and TRBJ2-7; TRBD1 is a possible D gene (5 bases). The CDR3 runs 13 residues. Germline V gives CDR1 MDHEN, CDR2 SYDVKM. Deletions cut 6 bases from V and 2 bases from J, with 11 bases between. CDR3 protein: CASSLTAPYEQYF. The DNA for the CDR3 is TGTGCCAGCAGCCTGACAGCCCCCTACGAGCAGTACTTC.